A selection of T cell receptor beta chains follows, all from one sample in a study of blood T cells in healthy people across ages. A single record per CDR3 protein comes from TCRdb applying MiXCR to the 5' RACE reads. In the table there are more than 450,000 distinct CDR3 sequences, approximately 26% of which are singletons. These data were also filed under a second study, of T cells of mothers and their children.

The sequencing sample was made of blood. Receptors originate from a boy between 2 and 10 years old in good health. Both conserved end residues are part of each CDR3. A D gene is named only where the DNA matches it firmly. Rows give clone size only sometimes, using once, few, many, or a class for an expanded clone.

J gene,clone size,D gene,V gene,CDR3 protein
TRBJ1-5,.,.,TRBV7-9,CASSSGGPNQPQHF
TRBJ2-6,few,.,TRBV7-9,CASSLNPGSGGANVLTF
.,.,TRBD2,TRBV29-1,CSVWASGKNEQFF
TRBJ1-1,.,.,TRBV19,CASSQGGVVTEAFF
TRBJ2-1,few,.,TRBV29-1,CSVEAPSYNEQFF
TRBJ2-5,.,TRBD1,TRBV11-2,CASSLGTGQSGETQYF
TRBJ2-5,.,.,TRBV7-8,CPSLRQGREETQYF
TRBJ1-1,few,.,TRBV7-8,CASSLQIMNTEAFF
TRBJ2-4,.,.,TRBV12-3/TRBV12-4,CASSFLGSAKNIQYF
.,.,TRBD1,TRBV5-1,CASNADRGPYEQYF
.,.,TRBD2,TRBV7-9,CASSPTSGGAGEQFF
.,few,.,TRBV4-1,CASSQLVGQNYEQYF
TRBJ2-7,.,TRBD2,TRBV9,CASSVRGLSSEQYF
TRBJ2-2,.,.,TRBV29-1,CSVEGNRGEQGHTGELFF
.,few,TRBD2,TRBV20-1,CSARDPGTSGSRREQFF
TRBJ1-2,.,.,TRBV7-8,CASSLEISYGYTF
TRBJ2-6,few,.,TRBV3-1,CASSRTTRAGRAPGANVLTF
TRBJ1-2,.,TRBD1,TRBV11-2,CASSLRRHRGDYGYTF
TRBJ1-2,.,TRBD1,TRBV7-9,CASSSTGQGIYGYTF
TRBJ2-2,few,TRBD2,TRBV6-2/TRBV6-3,CASSWVAGRLTGELFF
TRBJ2-5,.,TRBD1,TRBV2,CASSETGAEETQYF
TRBJ1-2,.,.,TRBV6-5,CASSYSSTPGGYGYTF
.,few,.,TRBV6-6,CASSEEGYEQYF
TRBJ2-5,few,.,TRBV24-1,CATSVDGRWVGGRQETQYF
TRBJ2-3,few,.,TRBV30,CAWSGADTQYF
TRBJ2-5,few,.,TRBV7-2,CASSLYVSETQYF
TRBJ1-1,.,TRBD1,TRBV5-5,CASSLSATGGTEAFF
TRBJ2-7,.,.,TRBV6-6,CASGSEQYF
TRBJ1-2,.,.,TRBV25-1,CASSESKYGYTF
TRBJ2-7,.,.,TRBV6-2/TRBV6-3,CASSHRTEQYF
.,few,.,TRBV7-9,CASSLERFRRQETQYF
TRBJ2-2,few,.,TRBV27,CASMSAGSDTGELFF
TRBJ1-2,.,TRBD1,TRBV20-1,CSAPRGQTGYTF
TRBJ2-5,many,TRBD2,TRBV7-7,CASSPRLAETQYF
TRBJ2-5,.,.,TRBV21-1,CASSKRGQETQYF
TRBJ2-1,.,.,TRBV5-5,CASSRDGGDEQFF
TRBJ2-2,few,.,TRBV6-1,CASHTGRRLANTGELFF
TRBJ2-3,few,.,TRBV6-2/TRBV6-3,CASTQGNTQYF
TRBJ2-3,.,.,TRBV6-1,CAGSRPQGRLSTDTQYF
TRBJ1-1,.,.,TRBV28,CASSSTGVVAFF
TRBJ2-3,once,TRBD1,TRBV29-1,CSVLSGQGGDTQYF
TRBJ2-6,.,TRBD2,TRBV6-2/TRBV6-3,CASSYSKRLAGSGANVLTF
TRBJ2-5,few,.,TRBV5-1,CASSLVGGLGETQYF
TRBJ2-1,.,TRBD2,TRBV6-6,CASSLAGATYNGQFF
TRBJ1-1,few,TRBD1,TRBV29-1,CSVPTGGTEAFF
TRBJ2-1,.,.,TRBV4-2,CASSQAGLNEQFF
TRBJ1-1,.,TRBD1,TRBV4-2,CASSPTGATEAFF
TRBJ2-7,few,TRBD2,TRBV29-1,CSVDGASGRPEQYF
TRBJ1-1,few,TRBD1,TRBV10-3,CAISEQNRGLGAFF
TRBJ2-3,.,.,TRBV29-1,CSVGAGTDTQYF
TRBJ2-5,few,.,TRBV20-1,CSASPGQGETQYF
TRBJ1-1,.,TRBD1,TRBV4-1,CASSHGTGYTEAFF
TRBJ1-1,.,.,TRBV6-5,CASSYRSMNTEAFF
TRBJ1-1,.,.,TRBV28,CASSLQGGDTEAFF
TRBJ2-6,few,.,TRBV7-2,CASRTSGANVLTF